This entry describes one TCR beta chain. The V end lost 6 bases, the J end lost 0 bases, and 15 bases lay between the germline ends. Germline CDR1 SNHLY, CDR2 FYNNEI. The CDR3 contains 16 residues. This entry comes from a study of blood T cell repertoires in COVID-19. The wider study: Material from acute and convalescent COVID-19 was sourced from the United States, Italy and Spain.

Assay used: immunoSEQ multiplex PCR; TCRdb lists only in-frame clones, some missing. This sample yields around 40,000 clones, of which about four fifths are seen a single time; approximately 23% belongs to the top ten. This sequence was found in a man between 65 and 79 years old with acute or convalescent COVID-19. Material for sequencing was peripheral blood. This chain connects TRBV2 to TRBJ1-5; D may be TRBD1 (6 bases). CDR3 DNA sequence: TGTGCCAGCAGATTCCTCCTGGACAGTAGCAATCAGCCCCAGCATTTT. It yields the protein CASRFLLDSSNQPQHF.